The clone carrying this T cell receptor (beta chain) was observed many times. Its specificity is unknown. The record originates from a study of T cell repertoires in cytomegalovirus infection. Background on the study: It can be stated that public TCR beta signatures indicated CMV infection as well as a matching HLA type.

Germline CDR1 and CDR2: SGHVS and FQNEAQ. The CDR3 length is 16 residues. J lost 4 bases, V lost 1 base, and 6 bases had no gene match. Regarding the study as a whole: Accumulated public TCR beta family frequency recognized individuals carrying CMV together with the relevant HLA. HLA-C-restricted CMV clonotypes gave the most frequent clonotype in two of eight donors.

TCRdb re-called the reads through MiXCR, storing one row per CDR3 protein. Of about 240,000 distinct CDR3 sequences listed, around 6.2% were seen once; the top ten hold around 6.9%. Sequenced sample: PBMCs. V is TRBV7-8 and J is TRBJ2-1, with TRBD2 identical over 8 bases. The TCR sequence derives from a human donor in good health (CMV status not recorded). Some clones in this sample may be carry-over from other donors' samples. The CDR3 DNA is TGTGCCAGCAGCTTAGAACCGGGGGGGCTTTACAATGAGCAGTTCTTC. Translating it yields CASSLEPGGLYNEQFF.